Listed here is a single TCR beta chain. Using its own MiXCR run on the RT-PCR reads, TCRdb lists one record per CDR3 protein. Among over 800,000 distinct CDR3 sequences listed, approximately 21% were seen once. This entry is derived from a study of response to subunit inactivated influenza vaccine. Germline V lookup: CDR1 SGHTA, CDR2 FQGNSA. The CDR3 is 14 amino acids. V lost 4 bases, J lost 2 bases, and 12 bases lay in between. The receptor was derived from a man in his fifties who received an inactivated influenza vaccine. Sequenced here: PBMCs from blood, sampled 5 to 6 days after vaccination. The rearrangement links TRBV7-2 to TRBJ2-7; perhaps TRBD2 as D (6 bases). The CDR3 region is CASSSLLATYEQYF. CDR3 in DNA: TGTGCCAGCAGCTCCTTACTAGCCACCTACGAGCAGTACTTC.